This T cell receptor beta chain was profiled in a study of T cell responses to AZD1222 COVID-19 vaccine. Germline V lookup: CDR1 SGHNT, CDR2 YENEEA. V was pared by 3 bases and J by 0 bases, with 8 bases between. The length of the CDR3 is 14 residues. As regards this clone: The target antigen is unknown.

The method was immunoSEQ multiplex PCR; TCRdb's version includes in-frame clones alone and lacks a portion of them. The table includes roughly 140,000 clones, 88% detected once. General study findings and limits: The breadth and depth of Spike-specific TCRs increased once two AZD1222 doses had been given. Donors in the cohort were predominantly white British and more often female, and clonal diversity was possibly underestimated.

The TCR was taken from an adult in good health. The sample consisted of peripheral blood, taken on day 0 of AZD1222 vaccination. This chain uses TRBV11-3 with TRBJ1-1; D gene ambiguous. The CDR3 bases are TGTGCCAGCAGCTTGGGCAGTGTGAACACTGAAGCTTTCTTT. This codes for CASSLGSVNTEAFF.